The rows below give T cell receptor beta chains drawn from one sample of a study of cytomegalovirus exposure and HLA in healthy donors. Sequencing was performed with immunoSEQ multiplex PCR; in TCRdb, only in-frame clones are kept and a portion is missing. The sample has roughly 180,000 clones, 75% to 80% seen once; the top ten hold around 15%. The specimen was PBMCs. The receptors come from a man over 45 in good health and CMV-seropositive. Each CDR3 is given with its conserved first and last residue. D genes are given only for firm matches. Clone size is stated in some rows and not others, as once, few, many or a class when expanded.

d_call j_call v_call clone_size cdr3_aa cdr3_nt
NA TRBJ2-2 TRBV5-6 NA CASSPPRTPNTGELFF TGTGCCAGCAGCCCTCCCCGCACACCGAACACCGGGGAGCTGTTTTTT
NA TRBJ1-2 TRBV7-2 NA CASSLGGVGGYTF TGTGCCAGCAGCTTAGGGGGGGTGGGGGGCTACACCTTC
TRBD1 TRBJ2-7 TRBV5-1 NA CASRRGTGTNEQYF TGCGCCAGCAGGCGTGGGACAGGTACTAACGAGCAGTACTTC
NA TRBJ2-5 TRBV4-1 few CASSQAGTLARETQYF TGCGCCAGCAGCCAAGCCGGGACTCTTGCCAGAGAGACCCAGTACTTC
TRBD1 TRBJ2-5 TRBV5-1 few CASSRDRQETQYF TGCGCCAGCAGCCGGGACAGGCAAGAGACCCAGTACTTC
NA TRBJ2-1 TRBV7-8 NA CASSFSGLIIF TGTGCCAGCAGCTTTTCTGGACTCATAATCTTC
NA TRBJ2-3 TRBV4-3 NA CASSQDRMWAGRGGTDTQYF TGCGCCAGCAGCCAAGATCGCATGTGGGCAGGCAGGGGAGGCACAGATACGCAGTATTTT
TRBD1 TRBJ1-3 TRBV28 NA CASRTSGTGTGNTIYF TGTGCCAGCAGAACATCCGGGACAGGGACGGGAAACACCATATATTTT
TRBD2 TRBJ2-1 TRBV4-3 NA CASSRERGAYNEQFF TGCGCCAGCAGCCGGGAGCGGGGGGCCTACAATGAGCAGTTCTTC
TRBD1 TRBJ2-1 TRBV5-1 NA CAGSSGGSYNEQFF TGCGCCGGCAGTTCAGGGGGCTCCTACAATGAGCAGTTCTTC
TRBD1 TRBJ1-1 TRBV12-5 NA CASALGQGGQYTEAFF TGTGCTAGTGCCTTGGGACAGGGGGGCCAATACACTGAAGCTTTCTTT
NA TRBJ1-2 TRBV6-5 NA CASSPRAGNYGYTF TGTGCCAGCAGCCCGCGGGCAGGAAACTATGGCTACACCTTC
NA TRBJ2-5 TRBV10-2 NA CASSGLQETQYF TGCGCCAGCAGTGGTTTACAAGAGACCCAGTACTTC
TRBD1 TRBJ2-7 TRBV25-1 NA CASGRTGGGEQYF TGTGCCAGCGGAAGGACAGGGGGTGGCGAGCAGTACTTC
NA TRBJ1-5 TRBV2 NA CASSETATNQPQHF TGTGCCAGCAGTGAGACTGCAACCAATCAGCCCCAGCATTTT